One sample yielded the 16 T cell receptor beta chains listed below, sequenced in a study of OX40 agonist ivuxolimab in advanced cancers. TCRdb's table, derived via immunoSEQ multiplex PCR, lists solely in-frame clones and lacks some. The table has 50,000 to 60,000 clones, about 79% seen once. The specimen comprised CD4+ or CD8+ T cells sorted from blood, sampled in a trial of the OX40 agonist ivuxolimab. The receptor source for this set is an adult with an advanced solid tumor such as melanoma, head and neck, liver or kidney cancer.

This rearrangement joins TRBV11-3 to TRBJ1-1; D ambiguous. CDR1 SGHNT and CDR2 YENEEA come from the germline V gene. The CDR3 is 13 amino acids. The V end was cut by 3 bases, the J end by 2 bases, with 7 bases between. CDR3 sequence reads: CASSFEGNTEAFF. The DNA of the CDR3 is TGTGCCAGCAGCTTTGAGGGTAACACTGAAGCTTTCTTT.

This clone was observed once. The V and J genes are TRBV7-2 and TRBJ1-5; D gene ambiguous. V dropped 2 bases and J dropped 8 bases, with 10 bases sitting between them. The CDR3 has 13 residues. Germline lookup yields CDR1 SGHTA and CDR2 FQGNSA. CDR3 nucleotides: TGTGCCAGCAGCTTAACGATTAATGAGCCCCAGCATTTT. It translates to CASSLTINEPQHF.

The genes are TRBV13 and TRBJ2-2; TRBD2 matches 7 bases. CDR1 and CDR2 from the germline V gene are PRHDT and FYEKMQ (reference sequence). There are 16 residues in the CDR3. With V trimmed by 5 bases and J by 5 bases, 11 bases remained unmatched. The CDR3 DNA follows: TGTGCCAGCAGCCCACGGGGGGAAATTGGGACCGGGGAGCTGTTTTTT. Its protein is CASSPRGEIGTGELFF.

The rearrangement links TRBV4-3 to TRBJ2-3, with 14 bases matching TRBD2. This CDR3 spans 17 amino acids. Trimming removed 1 base from V and 3 bases from J; junction bases left unmatched: 3. The germline CDR1 and CDR2 sequences are LGHNA and YSLEER. The CDR3 DNA sequence: TGCGCCAGCAGCCAAGGGAGGACTAGCGGGGGGACAGATACGCAGTATTTT. It codes for CASSQGRTSGGTDTQYF.

The chain joins TRBV6-1 to TRBJ1-5; D is unclear. This CDR3 has 13 residues. The germline CDR1 and CDR2 sequences are MNHNS and SASEGT. Trimming cost V 3 bases and J 4 bases, with 7 bases left between them. DNA for the CDR3: TGTGCCAGCAGTGAGAAACAAAATCAGCCCCAGCATTTT. It codes for CASSEKQNQPQHF.

The chain has TRBV6-5 and TRBJ2-7, with TRBD1 matching 9 bases. Germline CDR1 is MNHEY and CDR2 is SVGAGI. The CDR3 has 14 residues. V shed 6 bases, J shed 2 bases, and the junction held 5 bases outside the gene matches. This CDR3 is CASRWGQGAYEQYF. CDR3 DNA sequence: TGTGCCAGCAGATGGGGACAGGGCGCCTACGAGCAGTACTTC.

V is TRBV11-3 and J is TRBJ1-1; D gene ambiguous. This CDR3 is built from 14 residues. Germline CDR1 SGHNT, CDR2 YENEEA. V was cut by 5 bases and J by 3 bases, with 13 bases left in between. The CDR3 sequence: CASSASPGHTEAFF. DNA for the CDR3: TGTGCCAGCAGCGCAAGCCCAGGCCACACTGAAGCTTTCTTT.

V gene TRBV4-3 combines with J gene TRBJ1-2, with no clear D. V lost 0 bases and J 8 bases, leaving 10 bases between the germline ends. This CDR3 contains 13 residues. Germline assignment: CDR1 LGHNA and CDR2 YSLEER. The CDR3 nucleotides are TGCGCCAGCAGCCAAGACCCCGGGCAAGGCTACACCTTC. Translating gives CASSQDPGQGYTF.

V gene TRBV19 combines with J gene TRBJ2-2; TRBD1 matches at 9 bases. With V trimmed by 2 bases and J by 6 bases, 13 bases remained unmatched. The CDR3 is made up of 18 amino acids. Per the germline V gene, CDR1 is LNHDA and CDR2 is SQIVND (reference sequence). As DNA, the CDR3 is TGTGCCAGTAGTATACTACCTGGGACAGGGTGGAATGCCGGGGAGCTGTTTTTT. Amino acid sequence: CASSILPGTGWNAGELFF.

The chain couples TRBV5-1 to TRBJ1-1, with D possibly being TRBD1 (5 bases). CDR1 is SGHRS, CDR2 YFSETQ, per germline. CDR3 length: 15 amino acids. V was clipped by 4 bases and J by 6 bases, with 19 bases between them. CDR3 DNA: TGCGCCAGCAGCACTGACAGAGCCTCGTCCGCTGAAGCTTTCTTT. Residues: CASSTDRASSAEAFF. The whole variable domain, remainder taken from reference TRBV5-1 and TRBJ1-1, is KAGVTQTPRYLIKTRGQQVTLSCSPISGHRSVSWYQQTPGQGLQFLFEYFSETQRNKGNFPGRFSGRQFSNSRSEMNVSTLELGDSALYLCASSTDRASSAEAFFGQGTRLTVV.

This chain joins TRBV7-8 and TRBJ2-5; no clear D gene. Deletions cut 3 bases from V and 2 bases from J, with 10 bases between. The CDR3 sequence is 14 residues long. Germline assignment: CDR1 SGHVS and CDR2 FQNEAQ. CDR3 in DNA: TGTGCCAGCAGCTTCCCGGACGGGCAAGAGACCCAGTACTTC. This sequence encodes CASSFPDGQETQYF.

This clone was seen only once. The J gene is TRBJ1-3, the V gene TRBV28; D unresolved. Germline CDR1 reads MDHEN; CDR2 reads SYDVKM. Trimming took 6 bases from V and 2 from J, leaving 17 bases between them. This CDR3 has 16 residues. Here the CDR3 reads CASRLGRVSPGNTIYF. The CDR3 DNA is TGTGCCAGCAGACTAGGCCGGGTGTCTCCTGGAAACACCATATATTTT.

V gene TRBV27 combines with J gene TRBJ1-1, with 7 bases lining up with TRBD1. Germline V lookup: CDR1 MNHEY, CDR2 SMNVEV (reference sequence). With 5 bases clipped from V and 6 bases from J, the junction kept 9 bases outside the gene matches. The CDR3 runs to 14 residues. The CDR3 sequence is CASSQQGNAAEAFF. The CDR3 DNA is TGTGCCAGCAGTCAACAGGGGAATGCGGCTGAAGCTTTCTTT.

The chain links TRBV19 to TRBJ1-1; 8 bases align to TRBD1. The CDR3 consists of 14 residues. The germline V gene has CDR1 LNHDA and CDR2 SQIVND (reference sequence). The junction had 3 bases not matched to a gene; V was cut back by 4 bases and J by 2 bases. CDR3 amino acids: CASSSSGGNTEAFF. For the CDR3, the DNA is TGTGCCAGTAGTAGTTCAGGGGGCAACACTGAAGCTTTCTTT.

This clone has a handful of counts. V gene TRBV5-8 combines with J gene TRBJ2-7, with 8 bases aligning to TRBD1. This CDR3 has 17 residues. From germline, CDR1 is SGHTS and CDR2 YDEGEE. Losses at the gene ends were 1 base for V and 1 base for J; bases not matched to a gene: 10. Here the CDR3 reads CASSLLWVTGESYEQYF. The CDR3 DNA reads TGTGCCAGCAGCTTGCTGTGGGTGACAGGGGAGTCCTACGAGCAGTACTTC.

V usage is TRBV2 and J usage is TRBJ1-6, with D maybe TRBD1 (5 bases). Between the trimmed V and J ends, which lost 8 bases and 5 bases, there was a span of 16 bases. The CDR3 runs 15 residues. Germline CDR1 and CDR2: SNHLY and FYNNEI. Here the CDR3 DNA reads TGTGCCAGCCGTTTCCTCGACAGCAATAATTCACCCCTCCACTTT. Residues: CASRFLDSNNSPLHF.